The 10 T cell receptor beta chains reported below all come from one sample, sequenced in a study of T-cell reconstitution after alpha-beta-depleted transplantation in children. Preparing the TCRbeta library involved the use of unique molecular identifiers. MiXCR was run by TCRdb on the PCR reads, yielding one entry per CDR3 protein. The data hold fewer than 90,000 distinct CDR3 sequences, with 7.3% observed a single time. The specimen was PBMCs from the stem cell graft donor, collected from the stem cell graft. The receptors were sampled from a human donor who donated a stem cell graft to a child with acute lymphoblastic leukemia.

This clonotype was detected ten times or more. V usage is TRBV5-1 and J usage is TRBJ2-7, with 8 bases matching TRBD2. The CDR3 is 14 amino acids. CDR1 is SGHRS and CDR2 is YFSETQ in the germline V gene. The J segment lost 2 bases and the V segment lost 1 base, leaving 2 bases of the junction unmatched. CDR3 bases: TGCGCCAGCAGCTTGTCCGGGAGGGCCTACGAGCAGTACTTC. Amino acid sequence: CASSLSGRAYEQYF.

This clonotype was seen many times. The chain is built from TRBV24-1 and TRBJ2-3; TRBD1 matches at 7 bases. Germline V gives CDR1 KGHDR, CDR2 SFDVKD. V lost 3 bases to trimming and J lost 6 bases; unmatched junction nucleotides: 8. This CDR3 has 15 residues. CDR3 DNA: TGTGCCACCAGTGATCGGAGACAGGGTGGGGATACGCAGTATTTT. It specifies CATSDRRQGGDTQYF.

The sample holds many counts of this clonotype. CDR3 region: CASSLEFGSSNQPQHF. CDR3 bases: TGTGCCAGCAGCTTAGAGTTTGGTAGTAGCAATCAGCCCCAGCATTTT. The chain uses TRBV7-9 and TRBJ1-5; unclear D gene. The CDR3 runs to 16 residues. Trimming removed 1 base at V and 0 bases at J, with 10 bases between. Germline values: CDR1 SEHNR, CDR2 FQNEAQ (reference sequence).

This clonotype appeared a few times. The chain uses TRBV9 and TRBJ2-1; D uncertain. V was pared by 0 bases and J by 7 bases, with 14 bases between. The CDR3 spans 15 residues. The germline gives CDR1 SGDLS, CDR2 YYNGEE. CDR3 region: CASSVASTSRNEQFF. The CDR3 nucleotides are TGTGCCAGCAGCGTAGCTAGTACATCTAGGAATGAGCAGTTCTTC.

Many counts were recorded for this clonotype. The DNA for the CDR3 is TGCGCCAGCAGCCGGACCATTTGGACTAGAGAAGATACGCAGTATTTT. As protein: CASSRTIWTREDTQYF. The chain employs TRBV4-1 and TRBJ2-3; 7 bases are shared with TRBD2. The CDR3 consists of 16 residues. From germline, CDR1 is MGHRA and CDR2 YSYEKL. Germline trimming cut 4 bases from V and 5 bases from J; bases unmatched to any gene: 12.

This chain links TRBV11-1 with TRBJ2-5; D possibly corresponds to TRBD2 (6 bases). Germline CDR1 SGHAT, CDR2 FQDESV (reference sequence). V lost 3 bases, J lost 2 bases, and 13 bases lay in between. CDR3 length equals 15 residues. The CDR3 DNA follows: TGTGCCAGCAGCTTCGGAGGGAAGCGTCAAGAGACCCAGTACTTC. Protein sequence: CASSFGGKRQETQYF.

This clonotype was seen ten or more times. CDR3 protein: CSVRLGQGALEQFF. The CDR3, as DNA: TGCAGCGTTCGCTTGGGACAGGGGGCGTTGGAGCAGTTCTTC. The chain combines TRBV29-1 with TRBJ2-1, with 12 positions matching TRBD1. The trim removed 5 bases at V and 10 bases at J, leaving 9 bases unmatched. The CDR3 loop spans 14 amino acids. The germline CDR1 and CDR2 sequences are SQVTM and ANQGSEA.

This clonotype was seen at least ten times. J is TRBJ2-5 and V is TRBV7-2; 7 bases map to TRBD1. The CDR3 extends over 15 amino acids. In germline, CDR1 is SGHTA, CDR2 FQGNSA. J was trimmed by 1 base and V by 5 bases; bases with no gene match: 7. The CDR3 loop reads CASSARQGAQETQYF. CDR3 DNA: TGTGCCAGCAGCGCCCGACAGGGCGCCCAAGAGACCCAGTACTTC.

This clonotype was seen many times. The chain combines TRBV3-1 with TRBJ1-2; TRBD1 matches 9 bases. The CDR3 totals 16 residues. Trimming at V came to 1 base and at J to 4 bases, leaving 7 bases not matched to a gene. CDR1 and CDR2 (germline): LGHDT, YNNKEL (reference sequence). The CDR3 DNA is TGTGCCAGCAGCCAAGTGGGGACAGGGCGGGGCTATGGCTACACCTTC. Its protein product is CASSQVGTGRGYGYTF. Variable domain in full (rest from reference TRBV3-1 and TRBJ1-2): DTAVSQTPKYLVTQMGNDKSIKCEQNLGHDTMYWYKQDSKKFLKIMFSYNNKELIINETVPNRFSPKSPDKAHLNLHINSLELGDSAVYFCASSQVGTGRGYGYTFGSGTRLTVV.

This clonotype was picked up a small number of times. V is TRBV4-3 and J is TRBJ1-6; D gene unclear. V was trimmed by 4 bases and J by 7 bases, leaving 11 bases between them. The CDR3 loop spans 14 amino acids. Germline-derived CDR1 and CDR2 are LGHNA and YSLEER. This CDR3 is CASSPEGKNSPLHF. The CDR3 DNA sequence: TGCGCCAGCAGCCCGGAGGGAAAGAATTCACCCCTCCACTTT.